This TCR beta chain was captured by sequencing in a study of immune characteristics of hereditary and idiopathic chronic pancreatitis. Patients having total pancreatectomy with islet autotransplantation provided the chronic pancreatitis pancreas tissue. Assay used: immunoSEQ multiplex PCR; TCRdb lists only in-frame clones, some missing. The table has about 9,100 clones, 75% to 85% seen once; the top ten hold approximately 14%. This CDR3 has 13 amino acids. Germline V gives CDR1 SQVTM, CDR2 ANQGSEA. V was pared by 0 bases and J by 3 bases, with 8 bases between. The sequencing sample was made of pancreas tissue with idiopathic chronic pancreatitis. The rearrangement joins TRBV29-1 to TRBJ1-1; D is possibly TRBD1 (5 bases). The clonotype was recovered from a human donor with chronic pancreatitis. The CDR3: CSVEDREDTEAFF. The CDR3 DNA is TGCAGCGTTGAAGACAGGGAGGACACTGAAGCTTTCTTT.